This T cell receptor beta chain was documented in a study of metastatic and nonmetastatic thyroid tumors. The wider study: The comparison covered peripheral blood and tumor or nodule tissue in malignant and benign thyroid patients. The study's findings and limits: Across blood and tumor, TCR beta diversity in malignant thyroid tumors was reportedly significantly higher than in benign nodules.

None of the patients had undergone any treatment ahead of thyroid surgery. This clone was recorded many times. Its antigen is still unknown. Original data processing: The study built a papillary thyroid cancer distant-metastasis classifier from CDR3 differences across clinicopathological groups. TCRdb re-analyzed the PCR reads through MiXCR. What appears here as the V and J calls and clone size reflects TCRdb's work, not the paper's. The table includes roughly 72,000 clones, around 18% detected once. Material: blood. The receptor's source is a female donor with papillary thyroid cancer or a benign thyroid nodule (not recorded which). Some clones in this sample may be carry-over from other donors' samples.

The CDR3 sequence is CASGGVGGRGSYEQYF. In nucleotides, the CDR3 is TGTGCCAGCGGAGGGGTTGGGGGGAGGGGCTCCTACGAGCAGTACTTC. The rearrangement uses TRBV4-2 and TRBJ2-7; 7 bases fit TRBD2. Germline CDR1 LGHNA, CDR2 YNFKEQ. The CDR3 has 16 residues. The ends lost 8 bases at V and 0 bases at J; junction bases unmatched: 13.